This is a list of T cell receptor beta chains from one sample in a study of radiation and T cells in renal cell carcinoma. Only in-frame clones appear in the TCRdb table, and some are missing; sequencing was by immunoSEQ multiplex PCR. The repertoire consists of over 15,000 clones, with about 50% occurring once and the leading ten covering 9.7%. Sequencing was performed on tumor tissue, taken from a patient whose treatment was nephrectomy without radiotherapy. Receptor source: a man aged 35-49 years with renal cell carcinoma. The CDR3 runs from the conserved cysteine through the conserved F or W. D genes are given only for firm matches. Where a row states a size, it is once, few, many or the class of an expanded clone; other rows omit it.

cdr3_aa: CAISSGEAEQYF; cdr3_nt: TGTGCCATCTCTAGCGGGGAGGCCGAGCAGTACTTC; d_call: TRBD2; v_call: TRBV10-3; cdr3_length: 12; j_call: TRBJ2-7; clone_size: .
cdr3_aa: CASSAEGADTQYF; cdr3_nt: TGTGCCAGCAGTGCGGAGGGCGCAGATACGCAGTATTTT; d_call: .; v_call: TRBV25-1; cdr3_length: 13; j_call: TRBJ2-3; clone_size: .
cdr3_aa: CASSTSIALETQYF; cdr3_nt: TGTGCCAGCAGCACCTCAATCGCTCTAGAGACCCAGTACTTC; d_call: .; v_call: TRBV11-2; cdr3_length: 14; j_call: TRBJ2-5; clone_size: .
cdr3_aa: CASSPRTSEETQYF; cdr3_nt: TGTGCCAGCAGCCCGAGGACTAGCGAAGAGACCCAGTACTTC; d_call: TRBD2; v_call: TRBV5-6; cdr3_length: 14; j_call: TRBJ2-5; clone_size: .
cdr3_aa: CASSQSAGGTEAFF; cdr3_nt: TGCGCCAGCAGCCAGTCCGCAGGGGGCACTGAAGCTTTCTTT; d_call: TRBD1; v_call: TRBV4-1; cdr3_length: 14; j_call: TRBJ1-1; clone_size: few
cdr3_aa: CASTITGGRRNEQFF; cdr3_nt: TGTGCCAGTACTATAACGGGGGGGAGGAGAAATGAGCAGTTCTTC; d_call: TRBD2; v_call: TRBV19; cdr3_length: 15; j_call: TRBJ2-1; clone_size: once
cdr3_aa: CASGDSLPYEQYF; cdr3_nt: TGTGCCAGCGGGGACAGTTTGCCCTACGAGCAGTACTTC; d_call: TRBD1; v_call: TRBV6-1; cdr3_length: 13; j_call: TRBJ2-7; clone_size: .
cdr3_aa: CASKRPIRQETQYF; cdr3_nt: TGCGCCAGCAAGCGGCCGATCAGACAAGAGACCCAGTACTTC; d_call: .; v_call: TRBV10-1; cdr3_length: 14; j_call: TRBJ2-5; clone_size: .
cdr3_aa: CATSRDPSSYNSPLHF; cdr3_nt: TGTGCCACCAGCAGAGATCCCAGCTCCTATAATTCACCCCTCCACTTT; d_call: .; v_call: TRBV15; cdr3_length: 16; j_call: TRBJ1-6; clone_size: few
cdr3_aa: CASSHSWTGESYEQYF; cdr3_nt: TGCGCCAGCAGCCATTCGTGGACAGGGGAGTCCTACGAGCAGTACTTC; d_call: TRBD1; v_call: TRBV4-3; cdr3_length: 16; j_call: TRBJ2-7; clone_size: once
cdr3_aa: CASSLVRDKAYEQYF; cdr3_nt: TGTGCCAGCAGCTTAGTTCGGGACAAGGCCTACGAGCAGTACTTC; d_call: .; v_call: TRBV7-6; cdr3_length: 15; j_call: TRBJ2-7; clone_size: .
cdr3_aa: CASSVGPSGAGELFF; cdr3_nt: TGTGCCAGCAGTGTGGGACCCTCGGGAGCCGGGGAGCTGTTTTTT; d_call: .; v_call: TRBV2; cdr3_length: 15; j_call: TRBJ2-2; clone_size: .
cdr3_aa: CASSIQGYRVGETQYF; cdr3_nt: TGTGCCAGCAGCATTCAAGGCTACAGGGTGGGAGAGACCCAGTACTTC; d_call: .; v_call: TRBV7-9; cdr3_length: 16; j_call: TRBJ2-5; clone_size: .
cdr3_aa: CASSFFGGSAEAFF; cdr3_nt: TGTGCCAGCAGCTTCTTTGGGGGGTCGGCTGAAGCTTTCTTT; d_call: .; v_call: TRBV5-6; cdr3_length: 14; j_call: TRBJ1-1; clone_size: .
cdr3_aa: CASRQEKGTSVFGELFF; cdr3_nt: TGTGCCAGCAGACAGGAGAAGGGGACTAGCGTTTTTGGGGAGCTGTTTTTT; d_call: TRBD2; v_call: TRBV5-8; cdr3_length: 17; j_call: TRBJ2-2; clone_size: .
cdr3_aa: CASTNGGDTQYF; cdr3_nt: TGTGCCAGCACCAATGGCGGGGATACGCAGTATTTT; d_call: .; v_call: TRBV6-5; cdr3_length: 12; j_call: TRBJ2-3; clone_size: few
cdr3_aa: CARSLMFGDYGYTF; cdr3_nt: TGTGCCAGAAGCTTAATGTTCGGGGACTATGGCTACACCTTC; d_call: .; v_call: TRBV5-3; cdr3_length: 14; j_call: TRBJ1-2; clone_size: few
cdr3_aa: CASSRDRKTQYF; cdr3_nt: TGTGCCAGCAGCCGGGACAGGAAGACCCAGTACTTC; d_call: TRBD1; v_call: TRBV5-4; cdr3_length: 12; j_call: TRBJ2-5; clone_size: .
cdr3_aa: CASSSRTGIIGETQYF; cdr3_nt: TGTGCCAGCAGCTCCCGGACAGGGATTATCGGAGAGACCCAGTACTTC; d_call: TRBD1; v_call: TRBV7-9; cdr3_length: 16; j_call: TRBJ2-5; clone_size: .
cdr3_aa: CAIRAGGYYEQYF; cdr3_nt: TGTGCCATCAGAGCGGGGGGGTACTACGAGCAGTACTTC; d_call: TRBD2; v_call: TRBV10-3; cdr3_length: 13; j_call: TRBJ2-7; clone_size: few
cdr3_aa: CASSPERGSRGTEAFF; cdr3_nt: TGTGCCAGCAGCCCGGAAAGAGGGAGCCGAGGGACTGAAGCTTTCTTT; d_call: .; v_call: TRBV14; cdr3_length: 16; j_call: TRBJ1-1; clone_size: .
cdr3_aa: CASSYIGGTEAFF; cdr3_nt: TGTGCCAGCAGTTACATAGGGGGTACTGAAGCTTTCTTT; d_call: .; v_call: TRBV6-5; cdr3_length: 13; j_call: TRBJ1-1; clone_size: .
cdr3_aa: CASSSSGGYEQYF; cdr3_nt: TGTGCCAGCAGTTCGAGCGGGGGTTACGAGCAGTACTTC; d_call: TRBD2; v_call: TRBV6-5; cdr3_length: 13; j_call: TRBJ2-7; clone_size: few
cdr3_aa: CAWSRGEKLFF; cdr3_nt: TGTGCCTGGAGTAGGGGTGAAAAACTGTTTTTT; d_call: .; v_call: TRBV30; cdr3_length: 11; j_call: TRBJ1-4; clone_size: .
cdr3_aa: CASSRRSGGSPSSYNEQFF; cdr3_nt: TGTGCCAGTAGTCGCCGTAGCGGGGGGTCCCCGAGCTCCTACAATGAGCAGTTCTTC; d_call: TRBD2; v_call: TRBV19; cdr3_length: 19; j_call: TRBJ2-1; clone_size: .
cdr3_aa: CASSPGGTQYF; cdr3_nt: TGTGCCAGCAGTCCCGGGGGCACCCAGTACTTC; d_call: .; v_call: TRBV28; cdr3_length: 11; j_call: TRBJ2-7; clone_size: .
cdr3_aa: CASSVKPLADTQYF; cdr3_nt: TGTGCCAGCAGCGTAAAACCCCTAGCCGATACGCAGTATTTT; d_call: .; v_call: TRBV9; cdr3_length: 14; j_call: TRBJ2-3; clone_size: few
cdr3_aa: CASSGGLAGVLEQYF; cdr3_nt: TGTGCCAGCAGCGGTGGACTAGCGGGGGTCTTAGAGCAGTACTTC; d_call: TRBD2; v_call: TRBV9; cdr3_length: 15; j_call: TRBJ2-7; clone_size: .
cdr3_aa: CASSYSGEQYF; cdr3_nt: TGTGCCAGCAGTTACTCTGGCGAGCAGTACTTC; d_call: .; v_call: TRBV6-5; cdr3_length: 11; j_call: TRBJ2-7; clone_size: .
cdr3_aa: CASRHGGGDTQYF; cdr3_nt: TGCGCCAGCAGACATGGGGGCGGAGATACGCAGTATTTT; d_call: .; v_call: TRBV4-3; cdr3_length: 13; j_call: TRBJ2-3; clone_size: .
cdr3_aa: CASSLEGYSLGYTF; cdr3_nt: TGTGCCAGCAGCTTAGAGGGGTATTCCCTTGGCTACACCTTC; d_call: .; v_call: TRBV7-2; cdr3_length: 14; j_call: TRBJ1-2; clone_size: .
cdr3_aa: CASSPSGTGGDYGYTF; cdr3_nt: TGTGCCAGCTCACCAAGCGGCACAGGGGGCGACTATGGCTACACCTTC; d_call: TRBD1; v_call: TRBV18; cdr3_length: 16; j_call: TRBJ1-2; clone_size: few
cdr3_aa: CASSLAGGHEQFF; cdr3_nt: TGTGCCAGCAGTCTCGCTGGTGGGCATGAGCAGTTCTTC; d_call: .; v_call: TRBV28; cdr3_length: 13; j_call: TRBJ2-1; clone_size: .
cdr3_aa: CASSLDLKQYF; cdr3_nt: TGTGCCAGCAGCTTAGACCTAAAGCAGTACTTC; d_call: .; v_call: TRBV11-1; cdr3_length: 11; j_call: TRBJ2-5; clone_size: .
cdr3_aa: CAWSVNLIVFGYTF; cdr3_nt: TGTGCCTGGAGTGTCAATTTGATTGTATTCGGCTACACCTTC; d_call: .; v_call: TRBV30; cdr3_length: 14; j_call: TRBJ1-2; clone_size: .
cdr3_aa: CASSQGGGYDDTQYF; cdr3_nt: TGCGCCAGCAGCCAAGGCGGGGGTTACGACGATACGCAGTATTTT; d_call: TRBD2; v_call: TRBV4-1; cdr3_length: 15; j_call: TRBJ2-3; clone_size: .
cdr3_aa: CSIKIIQQGVSLGYTF; cdr3_nt: TGCAGCATCAAGATCATACAACAGGGGGTTAGCTTGGGCTACACCTTC; d_call: TRBD1; v_call: TRBV29-1; cdr3_length: 16; j_call: TRBJ1-2; clone_size: .
cdr3_aa: CASRVRETGELFF; cdr3_nt: TGTGCCAGCAGGGTTCGGGAAACCGGGGAGCTGTTTTTT; d_call: .; v_call: TRBV2; cdr3_length: 13; j_call: TRBJ2-2; clone_size: .
cdr3_aa: CAAPLLGAFF; cdr3_nt: TGTGCCGCTCCGCTGCTAGGCGCTTTCTTT; d_call: .; v_call: TRBV9; cdr3_length: 10; j_call: TRBJ1-1; clone_size: .
cdr3_aa: CASSPGYLQTDTQYF; cdr3_nt: TGTGCCAGCAGCCCGGGGTACCTCCAGACAGATACGCAGTATTTT; d_call: .; v_call: TRBV7-3; cdr3_length: 15; j_call: TRBJ2-3; clone_size: .
cdr3_aa: CSVRGNTEAFF; cdr3_nt: TGCAGTGTACGAGGGAACACTGAAGCTTTCTTT; d_call: .; v_call: TRBV20-1; cdr3_length: 11; j_call: TRBJ1-1; clone_size: .
cdr3_aa: CAWSALGQGNYGYTF; cdr3_nt: TGTGCCTGGAGTGCCCTGGGACAGGGCAACTATGGCTACACCTTC; d_call: TRBD1; v_call: TRBV30; cdr3_length: 15; j_call: TRBJ1-2; clone_size: once
cdr3_aa: CASSAAARNTEAFF; cdr3_nt: TGTGCCAGCTCAGCGGCTGCGAGGAACACTGAAGCTTTCTTT; d_call: .; v_call: TRBV18; cdr3_length: 14; j_call: TRBJ1-1; clone_size: few
cdr3_aa: CASSPWGGRNTGELFF; cdr3_nt: TGTGCCAGCAGCCCGTGGGGAGGGAGGAACACCGGGGAGCTGTTTTTT; d_call: TRBD2; v_call: TRBV7-4; cdr3_length: 16; j_call: TRBJ2-2; clone_size: .
cdr3_aa: CASSQGQGNTEAFF; cdr3_nt: TGTGCCAGCTCGCAGGGACAGGGGAACACTGAAGCTTTCTTT; d_call: TRBD1; v_call: TRBV18; cdr3_length: 14; j_call: TRBJ1-1; clone_size: .
cdr3_aa: CASSFRAAGELFF; cdr3_nt: TGTGCCAGCAGCTTTAGGGCGGCCGGGGAGCTGTTTTTT; d_call: .; v_call: TRBV7-2; cdr3_length: 13; j_call: TRBJ2-2; clone_size: .
cdr3_aa: CASSIVGLPNTQPQHF; cdr3_nt: TGTGCCAGTAGTATAGTAGGTCTCCCCAATACTCAGCCCCAGCATTTT; d_call: .; v_call: TRBV19; cdr3_length: 16; j_call: TRBJ1-5; clone_size: .
cdr3_aa: CASRRTGANSGNTIYF; cdr3_nt: TGTGCCAGCAGACGAACGGGAGCTAACTCTGGAAACACCATATATTTT; d_call: .; v_call: TRBV2; cdr3_length: 16; j_call: TRBJ1-3; clone_size: .